One and the same sample provided the 30 T cell receptor beta chains below, sequenced in a study of T-cell reconstitution after alpha-beta-depleted transplantation in children. This sample's TCRbeta library carried unique molecular identifier barcodes. TCRdb re-derived calls from the PCR reads in MiXCR, one entry per CDR3 protein. This table holds approximately 200,000 distinct CDR3 sequences, less than 15% found once. This specimen was PBMCs from the stem cell graft donor, taken from the stem cell graft. Receptors originate from a human donor who donated a stem cell graft to a child with acute lymphoblastic leukemia.

This clonotype appeared many times. The chain couples TRBV4-2 to TRBJ2-1; 8 nucleotides align to TRBD2. Germline V gene lookup returns CDR1 LGHNA and CDR2 YNFKEQ. The CDR3 runs to 16 residues. V lost 4 bases to trimming and J lost 1 base; unmatched junction nucleotides: 6. The CDR3, as DNA: TGTGCCAGCAGCCCCAGCGGGAGAGGGTCCTACAATGAGCAGTTCTTC. Translated, it gives CASSPSGRGSYNEQFF.

In its sample, this clonotype was seen many times. V is TRBV5-1 and J is TRBJ1-1; D ambiguous. Per the germline V gene, CDR1 is SGHRS and CDR2 is YFSETQ. V gave up 4 bases and J gave up 4 bases, with 14 bases separating them. The CDR3 is made up of 14 amino acids. This chain's CDR3 is CASSLSVSSTEAFF. CDR3 nucleotides: TGCGCCAGCAGCCTGTCGGTCTCGAGCACTGAAGCTTTCTTT.

This clonotype was observed at least ten times. The gene calls are TRBV4-2 and TRBJ2-1; 8 bases fit TRBD2. J lost 3 bases, V lost 1 base, and 11 bases had no gene match. Germline loops: CDR1 LGHNA, CDR2 YNFKEQ. The CDR3 sequence is 18 residues long. CDR3 coding DNA: TGTGCCAGCAGCCAAGCACCCTGGGGCAGCGGGAGCTACAATGAGCAGTTCTTC. This codes for CASSQAPWGSGSYNEQFF.

This clonotype was found many times. The chain has TRBV6-1 and TRBJ1-1; D is ambiguous. Per germline, CDR1 MNHNS and CDR2 SASEGT. The ends were cut back, 6 bases at V and 1 base at J, with 15 bases in the middle. The CDR3 consists of 15 residues. CDR3 loop: CASSPWGGQNTEAFF. DNA of the CDR3: TGTGCCAGCAGCCCCTGGGGAGGGCAGAACACTGAAGCTTTCTTT.

This clonotype was detected ten times or more. The chain couples TRBV7-2 to TRBJ1-6; tentative D call: TRBD1 (5 bases). The CDR3 loop spans 17 amino acids. The V gene's germline CDR1 is SGHTA and CDR2 FQGNSA. The germline V and J ends were trimmed by 1 base and 7 bases, with 17 bases remaining between them. This chain's CDR3 is CASSLVSRAAGNSPLHF. As DNA, the CDR3 is TGTGCCAGCAGCTTAGTGAGCAGAGCGGCAGGGAATTCACCCCTCCACTTT.

The table lists this clonotype with many counts. V is TRBV10-3 and J is TRBJ2-1; unclear D gene. Deletions cut 1 base from V and 7 bases from J, with 14 bases between. Germline V gene data show CDR1 as ENHRY and CDR2 as SYGVKD. The CDR3 runs 15 residues. The CDR3: CAISELLERENEQFF. The CDR3 DNA follows: TGTGCCATCAGTGAGTTGCTGGAGCGTGAAAATGAGCAGTTCTTC.

This clonotype was found many times. The rearrangement uses TRBV5-1 and TRBJ1-2, with 8 bases matching TRBD1. The trim removed 5 bases at V and 2 bases at J, leaving 8 bases unmatched. The CDR3 has 15 residues. CDR1 is SGHRS, CDR2 YFSETQ, per germline. CDR3 sequence reads: CASSMWTGINYGYTF. CDR3 nucleotides: TGCGCCAGCAGTATGTGGACAGGGATCAACTATGGCTACACCTTC. The full variable domain, with the rest looked up from reference TRBV5-1 and TRBJ1-2, is KAGVTQTPRYLIKTRGQQVTLSCSPISGHRSVSWYQQTPGQGLQFLFEYFSETQRNKGNFPGRFSGRQFSNSRSEMNVSTLELGDSALYLCASSMWTGINYGYTFGSGTRLTVV.

This clonotype was seen at least ten times. The gene calls are TRBV20-1 and TRBJ2-3; 10 positions agree with TRBD2. CDR1 is DFQATT and CDR2 is SNEGSKA in the germline V gene (reference sequence). The CDR3 runs to 15 residues. The J segment lost 5 bases and the V segment lost 1 base, leaving 6 bases of the junction unmatched. CDR3: CSARGSGRAGDTQYF. The CDR3 bases are TGCAGTGCTAGAGGGAGCGGGAGGGCCGGAGATACGCAGTATTTT.

This clonotype was observed a handful of times. J is TRBJ2-2 and V is TRBV7-6, with TRBD2 matching 14 bases. Germline CDR1 is SGHVS and CDR2 is FNYEAQ. The CDR3 is made up of 18 amino acids. The trim removed 3 bases at V and 7 bases at J, leaving 10 bases unmatched. The CDR3 here is CASSFPGLAGAASGELFF. The CDR3, as DNA: TGTGCCAGCAGCTTCCCGGGACTAGCGGGAGCTGCAAGCGGGGAGCTGTTTTTT. The whole variable domain, filled in from reference TRBV7-6 and TRBJ2-2, reads GAGVSQSPRYKVTKRGQDVALRCDPISGHVSLYWYRQALGQGPEFLTYFNYEAQQDKSGLPNDRFSAERPEGSISTLTIQRTEQRDSAMYRCASSFPGLAGAASGELFFGEGSRLTVL.

This clonotype was seen at least ten times. V gene TRBV5-5 combines with J gene TRBJ2-3; D perhaps matches TRBD1 (6 bases). With 1 base removed from V and 6 bases from J, the gap between germline ends came to 15 bases. The CDR3 is 15 amino acids. Germline V gene sequence: CDR1 SGHKS, CDR2 YYEKEE (reference sequence). CDR3 in amino acids: CASSLNQGGVDTQYF. The CDR3 DNA follows: TGTGCCAGCAGCTTGAATCAAGGGGGAGTGGATACGCAGTATTTT.

This clonotype was found many times. The chain combines TRBV5-1 with TRBJ2-2, with D hard to call. The CDR3 totals 14 residues. Deletions cut 4 bases from V and 1 base from J, with 8 bases between. Germline assignment: CDR1 SGHRS and CDR2 YFSETQ. The CDR3 region is CASSPTLNTGELFF. Written as DNA, the CDR3 is TGCGCCAGCAGCCCCACCTTGAACACCGGGGAGCTGTTTTTT.

The V call is TRBV6-1, the J call TRBJ2-3, with a tentative D call TRBD2 (6 bases). V was pared by 11 bases and J by 6 bases, with 21 bases between. The V gene's germline CDR1 is MNHNS and CDR2 SASEGT. The CDR3 length is 14 residues. CDR3 sequence: CACRPGLEGDTQYF. The CDR3 DNA reads TGTGCCTGCCGGCCGGGACTCGAGGGGGATACGCAGTATTTT.

This clonotype was picked up a small number of times. This rearrangement joins TRBV2 to TRBJ1-1; TRBD1 agrees at 8 bases. The germline CDR1 and CDR2 sequences are SNHLY and FYNNEI. J gave up 1 base and V 7 bases, and 8 bases lay outside the gene matches. The CDR3 spans 15 residues. This chain's CDR3 is CASTGQGLENTEAFF. The CDR3 region has the DNA TGTGCCAGCACTGGACAGGGCCTGGAGAACACTGAAGCTTTCTTT.

The chain uses TRBV19 and TRBJ2-5; D may be TRBD1 (6 bases). This CDR3 is 13 amino acids long. Germline V gene data show CDR1 as LNHDA and CDR2 as SQIVND (reference sequence). V lost 6 bases and J 7 bases, leaving 15 bases between the germline ends. The CDR3 DNA reads TGTGCCAGTAGCCTACAGGGTGAGCGGACCCAGTACTTC. This translates into CASSLQGERTQYF.

This clonotype appeared a few times. The genes are TRBV3-1 and TRBJ2-1, with 13 bases matching TRBD2. J was trimmed by 7 bases and V by 1 base; bases with no gene match: 7. This CDR3 is 17 amino acids long. Germline V gene data show CDR1 as LGHDT and CDR2 as YNNKEL (reference sequence). The CDR3 sequence: CASSQVLAGGRLNEQFF. The CDR3 DNA reads TGTGCCAGCAGCCAAGTACTAGCGGGAGGGCGGTTAAATGAGCAGTTCTTC.

This clonotype has more than one count but fewer than ten. This sequence joins TRBV5-1 and TRBJ1-5; D is undetermined. V was pared by 2 bases and J by 0 bases, with 9 bases between. Germline assignment: CDR1 SGHRS and CDR2 YFSETQ. There are 15 residues in the CDR3. The CDR3 DNA reads TGCGCCAGCAGCTTAGACCCAGATAGCAATCAGCCCCAGCATTTT. Its translation: CASSLDPDSNQPQHF.

There are a few counts of this clonotype. This chain connects TRBV7-9 to TRBJ2-7; the match to TRBD2 covers 8 bases. After removal of 5 bases from V and 5 bases from J, the junction contained 14 bases not matched to a gene. CDR1 SEHNR and CDR2 FQNEAQ come from the germline V gene (reference sequence). The CDR3 is 16 residues long. CDR3: CASSPGWGSGSNEQYF. As DNA, the CDR3 is TGTGCCAGCAGCCCAGGGTGGGGGAGCGGGAGTAACGAGCAGTACTTC.

This clonotype has ten or more counts. The V and J genes are TRBV5-5 and TRBJ1-2; D is uncertain. The CDR3 contains 14 residues. Germline-derived CDR1 and CDR2 are SGHKS and YYEKEE (reference sequence). V gave up 0 bases and J gave up 3 bases, with 9 bases separating them. CDR3 residues: CASSLAAGDYGYTF. The CDR3 nucleotides are TGTGCCAGCAGCTTGGCGGCAGGAGACTATGGCTACACCTTC.

This clonotype showed up many times. This chain joins TRBV4-2 and TRBJ2-3; 13 bases match TRBD2. Germline CDR1 reads LGHNA; CDR2 reads YNFKEQ. The J segment lost 4 bases and the V segment lost 4 bases, leaving 11 bases of the junction unmatched. The CDR3 extends over 18 amino acids. CDR3 protein: CASSPKLTSGRASDTQYF. The CDR3 DNA reads TGTGCCAGCAGCCCCAAACTAACTAGCGGGAGGGCCTCAGATACGCAGTATTTT.

This clonotype appeared many times. The rearrangement joins TRBV7-8 to TRBJ2-2, with a weak D call TRBD2 (6 bases). The V and J ends lost 1 base and 5 bases respectively, with 11 bases between them. The CDR3 is 15 residues long. The germline gives CDR1 SGHVS, CDR2 FQNEAQ. The CDR3 nucleotides are TGTGCCAGCAGCTTAGGGATGGGGGGAACCGGGGAGCTGTTTTTT. It encodes CASSLGMGGTGELFF.

This clonotype has at least ten counts. The chain recombines TRBV5-4 with TRBJ2-2; D not certain. Germline CDR1 SGHNT, CDR2 YYREEE (reference sequence). V lost 5 bases to trimming and J lost 0 bases, with 14 bases between them. The CDR3 has 16 residues. In nucleotides, the CDR3 is TGTGCCAGCAGATTGTCGGGCGGAGCGAACACCGGGGAGCTGTTTTTT. Residues: CASRLSGGANTGELFF.

In regard to this clonotype: A much larger clone is a single base away; this may be a read error. The chain combines TRBV6-1 with TRBJ2-3, with 7 bases matching TRBD2. The trim removed 6 bases at V and 8 bases at J, leaving 14 bases unmatched. The CDR3 runs to 15 residues. Germline values: CDR1 MNHNS, CDR2 SASEGT. For the CDR3, the DNA is TGTGCCAGCAGACTATCCCAGCGGGGAGGAGCTACGCAGTATTTT. This codes for CASRLSQRGGATQYF.

At least ten counts were recorded for this clonotype. The chain couples TRBV27 to TRBJ2-4, with 11 bases that match TRBD1. CDR3 size: 18 residues. In germline, CDR1 is MNHEY, CDR2 SMNVEV (reference sequence). V was pared by 4 bases and J by 2 bases, with 10 bases of the junction left unmatched. The CDR3 region has the DNA TGTGCCAGCAGTTCATCGGACAGGGGGCTAGGGACCAAAAACATTCAGTACTTC. Translated: CASSSSDRGLGTKNIQYF.

The table lists this clonotype with many counts. This chain joins TRBV29-1 and TRBJ1-1; no clear D. CDR3 size: 13 residues. Trimming stripped 3 bases from V and 1 base from J, with 9 bases between. CDR1 is SQVTM and CDR2 is ANQGSEA in the germline V gene. The CDR3, as DNA: TGCAGCGTTGAGAAGGGAAGGAACACTGAAGCTTTCTTT. Translating gives CSVEKGRNTEAFF.

This clonotype was picked up a small number of times. This chain links TRBV5-1 with TRBJ2-3; 11 positions match TRBD2. Per the germline V gene, CDR1 is SGHRS and CDR2 is YFSETQ. J gave up 4 bases and V 0 bases, and 7 bases lay outside the gene matches. The CDR3 length is 17 residues. CDR3 residues: CASSLGLAGLLPDTQYF. The CDR3 bases are TGCGCCAGCAGCTTGGGACTAGCGGGACTCCTCCCAGATACGCAGTATTTT.

At least ten counts were recorded for this clonotype. This chain connects TRBV5-1 to TRBJ2-7; 9 bases are shared with TRBD2. The V gene's germline CDR1 is SGHRS and CDR2 YFSETQ. The CDR3 is 14 amino acids. V was clipped by 3 bases and J by 2 bases; unmatched bases: 3. The DNA for the CDR3 is TGCGCCAGCAGCTCCGGACTAGCGACCTACGAGCAGTACTTC. Amino acids: CASSSGLATYEQYF.

This clonotype was recorded many times. The chain links TRBV10-3 to TRBJ2-5; either TRBD1 or TRBD2 may supply D (6 bases each). The CDR3 runs 13 residues. Trimming took off 7 bases at V and 2 bases at J, with 11 bases between the two ends. CDR1 and CDR2 (germline): ENHRY, SYGVKD. DNA for the CDR3: TGTGCCATCACGCGGGACACACAAGAGACCCAGTACTTC. Translating it yields CAITRDTQETQYF.

The rearrangement joins TRBV5-4 to TRBJ2-1, with D tentatively TRBD2 (5 bases). The CDR3 spans 14 residues. Trimming took off 5 bases at V and 5 bases at J, with 14 bases between the two ends. The germline CDR1 and CDR2 sequences are SGHNT and YYREEE (reference sequence). This chain's CDR3 is CASSKWERNNEQFF. DNA for the CDR3: TGTGCCAGCAGTAAATGGGAGAGAAACAATGAGCAGTTCTTC.

This clonotype has more than one count but fewer than ten. CDR3: CASSPGLAGSTDTQYF. The CDR3 region has the DNA TGTGCCAGCAGCCCTGGACTAGCGGGGAGCACAGATACGCAGTATTTT. The rearrangement uses TRBV9 and TRBJ2-3; 12 nucleotides line up with TRBD2. The CDR3 is 16 residues long. V lost 4 bases to trimming and J lost 0 bases; unmatched junction nucleotides: 3. Germline CDR1 reads SGDLS; CDR2 reads YYNGEE.

This clonotype came up a few times. The V gene is TRBV3-1, the J gene TRBJ2-1; no clear D. Germline V CDR1 and CDR2: LGHDT, YNNKEL (reference sequence). The germline V and J ends were trimmed by 5 bases and 5 bases, with 13 bases remaining between them. The CDR3 spans 14 residues. The CDR3: CASSSSGPDNEQFF. The CDR3 DNA reads TGTGCCAGCAGCTCATCCGGCCCCGACAATGAGCAGTTCTTC.